This TCR beta chain was obtained from a study of blood T cell repertoires in COVID-19. As for the study in general: The analysed material was cDNA or gDNA that came from T cells, B-cell-depleted T cells, or PBMCs.

Residents of about two dozen US areas, aged roughly 18 to 89 years, made up the participants. Recovery among Cohort 3 donors was established by two negative PCRs, clearance, or symptom resolution. Produced via immunoSEQ multiplex PCR; TCRdb's table is partial and in-frame only. Here the sample spans a few hundred thousand clones, about 90% being singletons. This CDR3 has 18 residues. CDR1 is MNHNS, CDR2 SASEGT, per germline. J gave up 0 bases and V 2 bases, and 7 bases lay outside the gene matches. The sample consisted of PBMCs or T cells enriched from blood (not recorded which). The rearrangement uses TRBV6-1 and TRBJ2-2; TRBD1 aligns across 9 bases. The sequence came from a woman under 40 who had recovered from COVID-19. CDR3 coding DNA: TGTGCCAGCAGTGAAACTCCGGGACAGGGACCGAACACCGGGGAGCTGTTTTTT. It codes for CASSETPGQGPNTGELFF.